One T cell receptor beta chain is described in this entry. This clone was detected only once. No antigen is known for it. Per-base qualities were not stored, and no clone one base away is much larger. Libraries were built with the immunoSEQ multiplex PCR assay. The multiplex PCR relied on a mix of 60 forward primers for TCR Vbeta segments and 13 reverse primers for TCR Jbeta segments. The CDR3 region of rearranged TCR beta genes was amplified from genomic DNA by a multiplex PCR assay. The amplified TCR beta libraries were sequenced on the Illumina HiSeq System as 87-base-pair reads. Under the source paper's analysis protocol: A later analysis counted approximately 74 million unique TCR beta chains across the 600 to 850 repertoires, and 10 million to 12 million of these chains were shared by at least two donors. To remove PCR and sequencing errors, raw reads were error-corrected and collapsed into unique sequences using a nearest-neighbor algorithm that merged closely related sequences. To assign V, D and J gene segments, CDR3 sequences were aligned to IMGT reference sequences. For a sequence to be retained, a match of at least six nucleotides to both a V gene segment and a J gene segment was required. A rearrangement was called productive if the CDR3 had no stop codons and remained in frame with V and J, and every other rearrangement was called non-productive. CDR3 was defined according to IMGT convention as the region running from the second conserved V-encoded cysteine to the conserved J-encoded phenylalanine. The earlier analysis of 587 of the donors excluded sequences that lacked an unambiguous match to a single V gene segment. In an earlier analysis of more than 500 of the donors, a V segment was called functional when productive rearrangements were above 56.7%, and segregating when the standard deviation between donors exceeded 5%. A statistical classification framework was developed to diagnose cytomegalovirus status using the catalog of TCR beta chain sequences. In a later analysis, V and J genes were assigned by comparing TCR nucleotide sequences against IMGT/GENE-DB human TR gene sequences. The TCRdist pipeline was used in a later analysis to assign CDR3 sequences and most-parsimonious VDJ recombination scenarios. In a later analysis, each TCR beta chain was defined by its CDR3 amino acid sequence together with its V-gene family, and reads without a unique V-gene family were excluded. In a later analysis, approximately 590 highly shared, low-generation-probability nucleotide sequences were removed to address suspected cross-contamination and a sequencing artifact. In a later analysis, a clonal expansion index for each public chain was calculated from normalized within-repertoire ranks of inferred template counts. In a later analysis, generation probabilities were computed with a VDJ recombination model fitted to out-of-frame rearrangements, and the resulting probabilities were checked against IGoR. Hypergeometric tests were used in a later analysis to score TCR-TCR, TCR-HLA and TCR-CMV co-occurrence, with a repertoire-size bias correction applied to the TCR pairs. A later analysis estimated false discovery rates by permuting HLA or CMV assignments 20 times. In a later analysis, co-occurring TCRs were grouped with DBSCAN, and TCRdist sequence similarity was added when clustering was performed within HLA-allele-positive subsets. Co-occurrence clustering excluded repertoires with fewer than 30,000 or more than 120,000 public chains, plus five with anomalous nucleotide sharing. TCRdb mirrors the immuneACCESS table, restricted to in-frame sequences. Some clones are absent from its copies; in checked studies, under half trace to an unresolved V gene, and the reason for the others is unknown. The V and J calls and the clone size are those of that table, but D and trimming were determined from the DNA. The sample contains approximately 220,000 clones, roughly 83% of them found a single time. The ten biggest clones cover 1.4% of the sample.

Including the terminal cysteine and phenylalanine, the CDR3 comprises 14 residues. Only CDR3 DNA is held: 42 bases, read in frame from base 1. The V end loses 4 bases and the J end loses 5 bases, and a stretch of 13 bases separates them. Sequences SGDLS (CDR1) and YYNGEE (CDR2) are obtained from the germline V gene. In total, roughly 670 healthy bone marrow donors made up the cohort. Cohort members were all nominally healthy when sampled, although unrecorded immune exposures were likely present. The donor was CMV seronegative and was included in the group of a few hundred seronegative cohort members. Every donor gave a peripheral blood sample, and the peripheral blood mononuclear cells from that sample were used for TCR beta sequencing. The Qiagen DNeasy Blood Extraction Kit was used to extract genomic DNA from the blood cell samples. This record belongs to a study of cytomegalovirus exposure and HLA in healthy donors (dated by TCRdb to 2016 to 2017). Turning to the overall study: An earlier analysis of about 560 of the donors reported about 300 Gb of sequence data and some 110 million unique TCR beta sequences obtained from some 200 million T cells. About 300 gigabases of sequencing data and 70 million to 100 million unique TCR sequences were included in an early release covering roughly 700 HLA-typed donors. Of the roughly 390 genotyped donors, roughly 85% fell in the genetic ancestry cluster associated with self-reported Caucasian donors. The study was designed to test whether signatures of past pathogen exposure could be identified by cataloging public T cell receptors. The study used immunosequencing to profile the T cell repertoires of 666 subjects and linked those repertoires to cytomegalovirus serostatus. Besides the first cohort of some 670 subjects, a separate validation cohort made up of over 100 different subjects was used. To predict cytomegalovirus infection status, the study brought together high-throughput TCR immunosequencing, statistical association of individual TCRs with disease status, and machine learning. To study patterns of TCR occurrence, a later analysis re-analyzed previously published TCR beta repertoires from 650 to 750 donors and added high-resolution HLA genotyping. In the later analysis, no new phenotypic data were used to find candidate immune exposures; instead, reliance was placed on TCR beta sequences and their occurrence across donors. To decide whether each TCR beta V gene segment behaved as functional or pseudogenic, an earlier analysis of over 500 of the donors relied on high-throughput TCR beta sequencing. Donor age, sex, ethnicity and CMV serostatus were compiled together with the repertoire data. Genome-wide SNP genotypes for about 55% of the roughly 670 donors were used in a later genetic analysis, which treated that subset as a discovery cohort. Every discovery cohort repertoire had been produced on one sequencing platform. HLA typing covered class I and class II loci at four-digit resolution. Typing coverage differed by locus: A, B, C, DRB1 and DQB1 were typed in roughly 620-630 donors, DQA1 in around 500, DPA1 in some 570, and DPB1 in approximately 450. Several DR-DQ haplotypes were handled as single units for association and clustering, since linkage in the cohort was strong. Across about 370 genotyped donors of the cohort, an average of approximately 200,000 unique TCR beta nucleotide sequences per donor were sequenced, and roughly a sixth of those sequences were non-productive. What the research found in general, with its limitations: It was suggested by the authors that the approach could potentially be generalized to other disease states and immunological phenotypes. Because some donors lacked HLA typing at each locus, the association tests relied only on the typed subset. While some public TCRs were present in many individuals, most TCR sequences turned up only very rarely across donors. A group of highly shared sequence variants was considered likely to be a technical artifact of the sequencing pipeline. Immune exposure information for the cohort was limited to CMV serostatus. Sequencing depth was assumed to be roughly uniform across donors in the presence/absence analyses, though that assumption may not hold. The study listed 164 TCR beta chains as associated with cytomegalovirus. Correlated functional status among segregating V segments might reflect linkage disequilibrium, but an unknown experimental factor could not be ruled out. In vitro tests confirmed that a few of the cytomegalovirus-associated TCR beta chains recognize cytomegalovirus antigens. Some IMGT-functional V segments, including TRBV6-2 and TRBV6-3, could not be told apart with the 87-base-pair reads, so those segments were excluded. According to a later analysis, most CMV-associated TCR beta chains appeared to be HLA-restricted, and the HLA associations seemed to be driven largely by CMV exposure. According to a later analysis, TCR association rates differed among HLA loci, with DRB1 alleles showing the most associated TCRs and HLA-C alleles showing the fewest. The classifier was reported to diagnose cytomegalovirus status with high specificity and sensitivity in both the original and validation cohorts. Broadly in line with IMGT annotations, most TCR beta V segments showed up in productive rearrangements about 87% or about 30% of the time in an earlier analysis of 450 to 600 of the donors. An association between a missense DCLRE1C variant and V-gene and J-gene trimming of TCR beta chains was found in a later genetic analysis and replicated in an independent cohort. In this cohort, only TCR beta chains were sequenced, and detectable features were limited by the absence of alpha or paired-chain data. In a later analysis, HLA-associated TCR beta chains showed more clonal expansion and lower generation probabilities than non-associated chains that were equally common. Because counts were too low, some 17 rarely observed V segments, including chromosome 9 orphons, were excluded from the earlier analysis of fewer than 650 of the donors. In a later analysis, several top co-occurrence clusters were reported to appear linked to parvovirus B19, influenza, CMV and Epstein-Barr virus. A further reported finding was that TCR beta sequences accurately predicted the HLA-A and HLA-B alleles for most subjects in the first cohort. Specific HLA alleles were associated with 15,000 to 20,000 TCR beta sequences at a false discovery rate of 0.05 in a later analysis. Strong co-occurrence of HLA alleles, especially DR and DQ, made assigning TCR associations to individual alleles difficult. A later genetic analysis reported fewer N-insertions in productive TCRs among donors in an Asian-associated ancestry cluster than the roughly 650-donor mean.

Recombination connected TRBV9 to TRBJ2-1, with a weak D call of TRBD2 (5 bases match). The receptor was derived from a girl aged 10-17 years in good health and CMV-seronegative. Sequencing input: PBMCs. The DNA reads TGTGCCAGCAGCAAAACTAGATTCCACAATGAGCAGTTCTTC. Translated, this gives CASSKTRFHNEQFF. Supplemented by the reference TRBV9 and TRBJ2-1 proteins around the CDR3, the complete variable domain is DSGVTQTPKHLITATGQRVTLRCSPRSGDLSVYWYQQSLDQGLQFLIQYYNGEERAKGNILERFSAQQFPDLHSELNLSSLELGDSALYFCASSKTRFHNEQFFGPGTRLTVL.